One sample yielded the 9 T cell receptor beta chains listed below, sequenced in a study of STAT5B mutations in CD4+ large granular lymphocyte leukemia. Using immunoSEQ multiplex PCR, the repertoire was profiled, and TCRdb retains in-frame clones only, with some absent. The sample contains about 32,000 clones, around four fifths of which appear only once. Material for sequencing was CD4+ T cells from blood buffy coats. The source of these receptors is a human donor in good health.

The chain carries TRBV7-7 and TRBJ2-6, with D possibly matching TRBD2 (6 bases). This CDR3 has 17 residues. Between the trimmed V and J ends, which lost 1 base and 2 bases, there was a span of 12 bases. Germline CDR1 is SSHAT and CDR2 is FNYEAQ (reference sequence). The CDR3 DNA reads TGTGCCAGCAGCTTAGGACCTAGGAGGGCTGGGGCCAACGTCCTGACTTTC. It encodes CASSLGPRRAGANVLTF.

V usage is TRBV6-5 and J usage is TRBJ2-2, with 8 bases lining up with TRBD2. Trimming cost V 6 bases and J 4 bases; bases outside gene matches: 7. This CDR3 is 15 amino acids long. Germline CDR1 and CDR2: MNHEY and SVGAGI. The CDR3: CASRGAGAGTGELFF. DNA for the CDR3: TGTGCCAGCAGAGGAGCGGGAGCGGGCACCGGGGAGCTGTTTTTT.

The chain joins TRBV10-3 to TRBJ2-1; TRBD2 agrees at 8 bases. From germline, CDR1 is ENHRY and CDR2 SYGVKD. V dropped 2 bases and J dropped 1; count of bases not matched to a gene: 4. This CDR3 is 16 amino acids long. The CDR3: CAISEKGLVSYNEQFF. CDR3 nucleotides: TGTGCCATCAGTGAGAAGGGACTAGTTTCCTACAATGAGCAGTTCTTC.

V usage is TRBV4-1 and J usage is TRBJ2-7; no firm D call. This CDR3 is 14 amino acids long. Germline assignment: CDR1 MGHRA and CDR2 YSYEKL. V was pared by 0 bases and J by 2 bases, with 8 bases between. The CDR3 region has the DNA TGCGCCAGCAGCCAAGATGTTCAAACCTACGAGCAGTACTTC. Translated: CASSQDVQTYEQYF.

The chain employs TRBV19 and TRBJ2-4; possibly TRBD2 for D (6 bases). Germline V gene lookup returns CDR1 LNHDA and CDR2 SQIVND (reference sequence). V lost 6 bases to trimming and J lost 3 bases, with 12 bases between them. CDR3 length equals 14 residues. The CDR3 region is CASSEMGGKNIQYF. The CDR3 nucleotides are TGTGCCAGTAGCGAGATGGGGGGCAAAAACATTCAGTACTTC.

This clone was counted only a few times. The V gene is TRBV6-1, the J gene TRBJ1-2, with no clear D. In germline, CDR1 is MNHNS, CDR2 SASEGT. The CDR3 has 15 amino acids. V was shortened by 0 bases and J by 5 bases, with 13 bases between the two germline ends. The CDR3 here is CASSEAIGSLYGYTF. Written as DNA, the CDR3 is TGTGCCAGCAGTGAAGCGATAGGGTCGCTATATGGCTACACCTTC.

The rearrangement uses TRBV6-5 and TRBJ1-2, with D perhaps matching TRBD1 (5 bases). Trimming took off 8 bases at V and 6 bases at J, with 13 bases between the two ends. Germline loops: CDR1 MNHEY, CDR2 SVGAGI. This CDR3 contains 12 residues. CDR3 residues: CASVWGFHGYTF. CDR3 DNA sequence: TGTGCCAGCGTGTGGGGGTTTCATGGCTACACCTTC.

The V call is TRBV10-3, the J call TRBJ2-7; D gene unclear. The germline V and J ends were trimmed by 0 bases and 7 bases, with 4 bases remaining between them. CDR3 size: 11 residues. Looked up from germline, CDR1 is ENHRY and CDR2 is SYGVKD. The CDR3 here is CAISESNEQYF. Here the CDR3 DNA reads TGTGCCATCAGTGAGTCGAATGAGCAGTACTTC.

The chain links TRBV18 to TRBJ2-2; D remains unclear. This CDR3 contains 14 residues. Trimming left V 2 bases short and J 4 bases short, with 8 bases between. From germline, CDR1 is KGHSH and CDR2 LQKENI. The CDR3 DNA follows: TGTGCCAGCTCACCAAACGGCTTCACCGGGGAGCTGTTTTTT. Translation gives CASSPNGFTGELFF.